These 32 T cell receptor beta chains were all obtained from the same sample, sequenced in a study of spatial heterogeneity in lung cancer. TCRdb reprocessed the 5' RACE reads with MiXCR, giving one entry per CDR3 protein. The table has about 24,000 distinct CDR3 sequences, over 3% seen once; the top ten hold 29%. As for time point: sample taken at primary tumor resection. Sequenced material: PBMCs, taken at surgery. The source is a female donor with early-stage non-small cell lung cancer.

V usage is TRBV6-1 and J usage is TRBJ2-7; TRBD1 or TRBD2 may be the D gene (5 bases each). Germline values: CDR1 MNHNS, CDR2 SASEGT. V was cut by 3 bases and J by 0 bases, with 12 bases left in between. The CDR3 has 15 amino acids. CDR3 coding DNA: TGTGCCAGCAGTGAGAGACCAGGGAGCTCCTACGAGCAGTACTTC. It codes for CASSERPGSSYEQYF.

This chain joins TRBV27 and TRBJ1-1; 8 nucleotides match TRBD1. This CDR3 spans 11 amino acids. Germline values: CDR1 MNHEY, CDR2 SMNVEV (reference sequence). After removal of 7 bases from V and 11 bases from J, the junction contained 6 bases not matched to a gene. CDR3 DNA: TGTGCCAGCACTCAGGACAGGGTCGCTTTCTTT. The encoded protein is CASTQDRVAFF.

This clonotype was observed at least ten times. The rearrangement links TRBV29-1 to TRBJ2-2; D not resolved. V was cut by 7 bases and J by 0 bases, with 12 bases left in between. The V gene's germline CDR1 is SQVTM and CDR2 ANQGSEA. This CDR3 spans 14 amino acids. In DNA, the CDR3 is TGCAGCGGCACCCCTGGGGCGAACACCGGGGAGCTGTTTTTT. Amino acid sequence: CSGTPGANTGELFF.

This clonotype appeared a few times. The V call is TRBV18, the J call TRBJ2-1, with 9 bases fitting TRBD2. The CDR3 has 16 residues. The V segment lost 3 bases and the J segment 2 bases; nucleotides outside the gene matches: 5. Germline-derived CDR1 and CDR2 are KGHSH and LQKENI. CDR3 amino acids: CASSPLAGQAYNEQFF. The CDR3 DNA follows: TGTGCCAGCTCACCCCTAGCGGGACAAGCCTACAATGAGCAGTTCTTC.

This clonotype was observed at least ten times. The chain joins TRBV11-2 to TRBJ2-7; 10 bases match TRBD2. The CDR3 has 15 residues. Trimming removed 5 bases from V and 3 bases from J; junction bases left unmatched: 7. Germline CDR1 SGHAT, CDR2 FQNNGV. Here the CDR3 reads CASSQWLAGGYEQYF. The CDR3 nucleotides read TGTGCCAGCAGCCAGTGGTTAGCGGGAGGCTACGAGCAGTACTTC.

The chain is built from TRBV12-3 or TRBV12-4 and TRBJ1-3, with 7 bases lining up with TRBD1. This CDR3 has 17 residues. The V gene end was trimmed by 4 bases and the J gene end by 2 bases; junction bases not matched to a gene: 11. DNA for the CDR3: TGTGCCAGCAGTTGGGGAGACAGGGCCCTCCCTGGAAACACCATATATTTT. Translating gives CASSWGDRALPGNTIYF.

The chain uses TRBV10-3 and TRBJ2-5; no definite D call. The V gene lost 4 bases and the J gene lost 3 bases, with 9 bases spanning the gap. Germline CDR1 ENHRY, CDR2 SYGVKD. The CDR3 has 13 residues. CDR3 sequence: CAISANTKETQYF. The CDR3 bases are TGTGCCATCAGTGCCAACACCAAAGAGACCCAGTACTTC.

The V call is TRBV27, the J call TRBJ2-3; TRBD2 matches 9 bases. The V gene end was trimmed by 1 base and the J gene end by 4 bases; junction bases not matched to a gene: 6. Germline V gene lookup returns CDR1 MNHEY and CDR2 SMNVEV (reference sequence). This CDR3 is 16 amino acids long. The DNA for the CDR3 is TGTGCCAGCAGTTTATGGGCTAGCGGGACCCCAGATACGCAGTATTTT. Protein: CASSLWASGTPDTQYF.

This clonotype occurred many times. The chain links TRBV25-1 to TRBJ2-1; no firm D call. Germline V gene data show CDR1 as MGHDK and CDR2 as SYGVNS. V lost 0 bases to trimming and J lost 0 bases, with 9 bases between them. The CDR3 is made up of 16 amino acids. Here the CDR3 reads CASSEYEQNSYNEQFF. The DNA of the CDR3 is TGTGCCAGCAGTGAATATGAACAGAACTCCTACAATGAGCAGTTCTTC.

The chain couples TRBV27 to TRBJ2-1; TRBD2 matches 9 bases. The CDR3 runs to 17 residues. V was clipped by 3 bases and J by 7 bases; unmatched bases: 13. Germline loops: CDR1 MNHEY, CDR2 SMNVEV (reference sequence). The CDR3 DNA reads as TGTGCCAGCAGTTTGAGGAGGCTAGCGGGAATAGTGAATGAGCAGTTCTTC. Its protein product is CASSLRRLAGIVNEQFF.

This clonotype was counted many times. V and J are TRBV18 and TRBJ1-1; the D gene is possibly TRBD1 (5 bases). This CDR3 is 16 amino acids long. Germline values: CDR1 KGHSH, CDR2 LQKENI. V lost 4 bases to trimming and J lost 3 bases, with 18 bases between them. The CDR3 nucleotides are TGTGCCAGCTCACGCTTCGGGGCGGGGAGCTACACTGAAGCTTTCTTT. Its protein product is CASSRFGAGSYTEAFF.

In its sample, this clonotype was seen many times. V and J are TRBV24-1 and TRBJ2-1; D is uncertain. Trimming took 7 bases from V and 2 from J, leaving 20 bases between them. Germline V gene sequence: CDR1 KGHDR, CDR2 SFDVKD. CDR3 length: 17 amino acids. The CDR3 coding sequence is TGTGCCACCAGGAAGAAAACCCATGTATATACCTACAATGAGCAGTTCTTC. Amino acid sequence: CATRKKTHVYTYNEQFF.

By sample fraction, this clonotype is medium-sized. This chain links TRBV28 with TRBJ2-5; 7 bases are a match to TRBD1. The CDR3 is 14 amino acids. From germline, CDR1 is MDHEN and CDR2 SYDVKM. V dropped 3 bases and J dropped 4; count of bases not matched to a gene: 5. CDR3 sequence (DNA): TGTGCCAGCAGTTTCCCAGGGGGATTAGAGACCCAGTACTTC. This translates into CASSFPGGLETQYF.

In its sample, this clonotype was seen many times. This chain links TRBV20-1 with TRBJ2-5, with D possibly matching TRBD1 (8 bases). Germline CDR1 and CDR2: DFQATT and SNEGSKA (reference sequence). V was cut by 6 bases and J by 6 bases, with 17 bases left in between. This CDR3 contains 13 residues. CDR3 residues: CSAIDRGGKTQYF. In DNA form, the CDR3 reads TGCAGTGCAATAGACAGGGGAGGGAAGACCCAGTACTTC.

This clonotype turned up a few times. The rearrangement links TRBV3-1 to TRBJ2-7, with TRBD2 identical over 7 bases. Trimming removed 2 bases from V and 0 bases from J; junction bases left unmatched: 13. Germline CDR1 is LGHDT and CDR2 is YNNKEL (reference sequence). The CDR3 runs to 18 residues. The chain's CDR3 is CASSQLGWDGRNSYEQYF. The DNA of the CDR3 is TGTGCCAGCAGCCAATTAGGGTGGGACGGGAGGAACTCCTACGAGCAGTACTTC.

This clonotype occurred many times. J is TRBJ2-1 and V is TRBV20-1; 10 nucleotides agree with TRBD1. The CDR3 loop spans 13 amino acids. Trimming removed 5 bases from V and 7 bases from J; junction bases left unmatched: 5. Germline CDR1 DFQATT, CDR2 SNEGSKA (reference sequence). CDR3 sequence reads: CSAHRDRGNEQFF. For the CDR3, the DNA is TGCAGTGCTCACCGGGACAGGGGTAATGAGCAGTTCTTC.

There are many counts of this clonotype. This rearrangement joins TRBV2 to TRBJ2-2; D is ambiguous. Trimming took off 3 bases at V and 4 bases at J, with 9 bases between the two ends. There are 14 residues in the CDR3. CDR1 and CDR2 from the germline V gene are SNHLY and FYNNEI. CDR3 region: CASSEISITGELFF. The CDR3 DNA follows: TGTGCCAGCAGTGAGATCTCTATCACCGGGGAGCTGTTTTTT.

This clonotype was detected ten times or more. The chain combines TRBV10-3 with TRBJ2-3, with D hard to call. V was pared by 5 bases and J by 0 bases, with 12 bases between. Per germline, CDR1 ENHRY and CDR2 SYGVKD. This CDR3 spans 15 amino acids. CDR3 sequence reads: CAISSQIYSTDTQYF. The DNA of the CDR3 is TGTGCCATCAGTTCACAGATATACAGCACAGATACGCAGTATTTT.

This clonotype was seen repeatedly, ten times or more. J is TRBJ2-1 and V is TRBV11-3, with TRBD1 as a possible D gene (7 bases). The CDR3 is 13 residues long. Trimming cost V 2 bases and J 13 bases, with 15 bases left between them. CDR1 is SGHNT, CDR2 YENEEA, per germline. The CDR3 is CASSLIAEGAQFF. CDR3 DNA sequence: TGTGCCAGCAGCTTAATAGCGGAGGGGGCTCAGTTCTTC.

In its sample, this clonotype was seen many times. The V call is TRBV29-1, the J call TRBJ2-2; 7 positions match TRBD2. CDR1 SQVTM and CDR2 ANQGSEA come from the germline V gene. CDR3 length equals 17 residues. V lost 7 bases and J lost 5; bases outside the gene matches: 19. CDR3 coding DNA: TGCAGCGCCTCGGCGGGGGTAGCGGGTACGCGGACCGGGGAGCTGTTTTTT. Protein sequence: CSASAGVAGTRTGELFF.

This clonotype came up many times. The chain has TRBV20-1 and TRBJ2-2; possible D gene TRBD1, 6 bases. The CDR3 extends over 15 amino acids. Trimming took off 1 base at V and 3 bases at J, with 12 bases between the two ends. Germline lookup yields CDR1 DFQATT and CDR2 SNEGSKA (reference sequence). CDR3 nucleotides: TGCAGTGCTAGAGGTCCCAGGGGAGACACCGGGGAGCTGTTTTTT. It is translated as CSARGPRGDTGELFF.

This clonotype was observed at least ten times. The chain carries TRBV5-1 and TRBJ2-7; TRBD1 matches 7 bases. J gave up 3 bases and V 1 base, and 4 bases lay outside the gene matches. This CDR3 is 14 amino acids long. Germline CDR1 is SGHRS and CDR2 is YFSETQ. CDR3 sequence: CASSLIGTDYEQYF. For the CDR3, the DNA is TGCGCCAGCAGCTTGATCGGGACAGACTACGAGCAGTACTTC.

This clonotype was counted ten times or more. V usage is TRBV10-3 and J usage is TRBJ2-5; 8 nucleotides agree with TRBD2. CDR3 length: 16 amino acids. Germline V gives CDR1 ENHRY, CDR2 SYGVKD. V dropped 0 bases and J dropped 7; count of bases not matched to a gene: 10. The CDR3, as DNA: TGTGCCATCAGTGAGTCGAGCGGGAGAACTCCTCGGACCCAGTACTTC. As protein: CAISESSGRTPRTQYF.

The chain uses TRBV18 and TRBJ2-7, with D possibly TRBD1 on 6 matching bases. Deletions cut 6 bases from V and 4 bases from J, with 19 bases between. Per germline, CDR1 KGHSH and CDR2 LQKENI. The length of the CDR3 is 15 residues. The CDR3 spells CASSQGSGTEYEQYF. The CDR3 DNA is TGTGCCAGCTCGCAGGGGTCCGGGACGGAATACGAGCAGTACTTC.

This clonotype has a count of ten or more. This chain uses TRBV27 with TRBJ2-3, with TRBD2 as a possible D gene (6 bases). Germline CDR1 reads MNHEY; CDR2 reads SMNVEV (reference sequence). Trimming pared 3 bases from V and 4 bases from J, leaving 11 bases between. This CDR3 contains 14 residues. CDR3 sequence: CASSFGGIADTQYF. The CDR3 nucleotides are TGTGCCAGCAGTTTTGGAGGGATTGCAGATACGCAGTATTTT.

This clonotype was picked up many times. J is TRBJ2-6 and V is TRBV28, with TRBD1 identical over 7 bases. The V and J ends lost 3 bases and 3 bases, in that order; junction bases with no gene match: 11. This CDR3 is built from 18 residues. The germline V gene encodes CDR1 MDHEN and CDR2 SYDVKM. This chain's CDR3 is CASSLTGRLFFGANVLTF. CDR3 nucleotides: TGTGCCAGCAGTTTGACAGGGCGTTTATTTTTTGGGGCCAACGTCCTGACTTTC.

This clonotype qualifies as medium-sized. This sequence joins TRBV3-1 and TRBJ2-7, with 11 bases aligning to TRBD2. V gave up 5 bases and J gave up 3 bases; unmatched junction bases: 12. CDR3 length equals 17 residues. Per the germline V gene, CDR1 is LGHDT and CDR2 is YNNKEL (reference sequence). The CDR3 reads CASSSTLAGGSVYEQYF. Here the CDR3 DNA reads TGTGCCAGCAGCTCTACGTTAGCGGGAGGGTCAGTCTACGAGCAGTACTTC.

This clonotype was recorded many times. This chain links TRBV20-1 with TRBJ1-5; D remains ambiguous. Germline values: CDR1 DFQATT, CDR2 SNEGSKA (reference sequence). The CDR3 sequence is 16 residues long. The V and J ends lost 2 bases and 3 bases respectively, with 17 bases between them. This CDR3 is CSARPEGRQVNQPQHF. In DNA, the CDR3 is TGCAGTGCTAGACCCGAAGGACGGCAAGTCAATCAGCCCCAGCATTTT.

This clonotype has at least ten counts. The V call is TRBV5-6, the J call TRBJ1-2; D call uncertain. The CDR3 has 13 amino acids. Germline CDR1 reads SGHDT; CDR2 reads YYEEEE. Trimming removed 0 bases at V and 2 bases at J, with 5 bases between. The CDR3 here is CASSLARNYGYTF. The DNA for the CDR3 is TGTGCCAGCAGCTTGGCTCGGAACTATGGCTACACCTTC.

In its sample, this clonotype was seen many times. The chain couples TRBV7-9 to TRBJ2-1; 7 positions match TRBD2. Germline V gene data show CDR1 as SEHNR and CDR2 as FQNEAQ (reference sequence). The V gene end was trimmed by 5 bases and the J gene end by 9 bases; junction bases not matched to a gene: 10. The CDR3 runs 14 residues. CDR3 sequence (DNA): TGTGCCAGCAGCGACTGGACTAGTATTAGTGAGCAGTTCTTC. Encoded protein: CASSDWTSISEQFF.

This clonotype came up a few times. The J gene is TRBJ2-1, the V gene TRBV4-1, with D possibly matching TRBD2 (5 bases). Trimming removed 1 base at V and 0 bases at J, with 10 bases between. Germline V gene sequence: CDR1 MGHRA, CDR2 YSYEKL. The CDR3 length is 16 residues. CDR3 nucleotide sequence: TGCGCCAGCAGCCAAGGGGGAGAGAACTCCTACAATGAGCAGTTCTTC. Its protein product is CASSQGGENSYNEQFF.

In DNA, the CDR3 is TGTGCCAGCAGCACATGGACTAGCGGGAACACCGGGGAGCTGTTTTTT. Its translation is CASSTWTSGNTGELFF. This rearrangement joins TRBV7-9 to TRBJ2-2; 10 positions match TRBD2. The length of the CDR3 is 16 residues. CDR1 is SEHNR and CDR2 is FQNEAQ in the germline V gene (reference sequence). V gave up 5 bases and J gave up 1 base; unmatched junction bases: 4.